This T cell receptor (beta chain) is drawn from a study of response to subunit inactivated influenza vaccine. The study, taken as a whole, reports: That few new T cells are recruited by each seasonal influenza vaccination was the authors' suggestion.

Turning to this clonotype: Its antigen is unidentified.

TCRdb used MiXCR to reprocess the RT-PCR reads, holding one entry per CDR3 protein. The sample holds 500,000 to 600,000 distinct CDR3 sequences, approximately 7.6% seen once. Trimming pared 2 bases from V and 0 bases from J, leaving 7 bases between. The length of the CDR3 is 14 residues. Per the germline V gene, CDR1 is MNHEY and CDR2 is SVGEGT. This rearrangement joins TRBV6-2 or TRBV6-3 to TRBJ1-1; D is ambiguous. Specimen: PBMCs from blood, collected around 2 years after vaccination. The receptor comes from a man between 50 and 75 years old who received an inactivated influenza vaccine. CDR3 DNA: TGTGCCAGCAGTTACGGGAGGGTGAACACTGAAGCTTTCTTT. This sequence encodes CASSYGRVNTEAFF.